Listed below are T cell receptor beta chains from one sample, sequenced in a study of OX40 agonist ivuxolimab in advanced cancers. Assay used: immunoSEQ multiplex PCR; TCRdb lists only in-frame clones, some missing. The table records roughly 40,000 clones, around 89% of them present only once. The sequencing here drew on CD4+ or CD8+ T cells sorted from blood, taken in a trial of the OX40 agonist ivuxolimab. The receptors stem from an adult with an advanced solid tumor such as melanoma, head and neck, liver or kidney cancer. Both conserved end residues are part of each CDR3. Fields, in order: CDR3 DNA, CDR3 protein, D gene, V gene, clone size, J gene. A D gene is named only where the DNA matches it firmly. Clone size, where shown, is once, few, many, or a class for clones that have expanded.

cdr3_nt: TGTGCCAGCAGTGAGGGGGACACTGAAGCTTTCTTT
cdr3_aa: CASSEGDTEAFF
d_call: -
v_call: TRBV13
clone_size: -
j_call: TRBJ1-1

cdr3_nt: TGTGCCAGCAGCTTAGGTGGGAGAGGCACAGATACGCAGTATTTT
cdr3_aa: CASSLGGRGTDTQYF
d_call: -
v_call: TRBV11-2
clone_size: -
j_call: TRBJ2-3

cdr3_nt: TGCGCCAGCAGCTTGGCTCCAGGGAGTCCCCAGCAGTACTTC
cdr3_aa: CASSLAPGSPQQYF
d_call: -
v_call: TRBV5-1
clone_size: once
j_call: TRBJ2-7

cdr3_nt: TGCAGCGTTGTTGGGGTGCGCGAAAACATTCAGTACTTC
cdr3_aa: CSVVGVRENIQYF
d_call: -
v_call: TRBV29-1
clone_size: -
j_call: TRBJ2-4

cdr3_nt: TGTGCCAGCAGCGCCCGACAGGGCAATCAGCCCCAGCATTTT
cdr3_aa: CASSARQGNQPQHF
d_call: -
v_call: TRBV7-4
clone_size: once
j_call: TRBJ1-5

cdr3_nt: TGTGCCAGTAGTATCCGGGACAGAGCCTACGAGCAGTACTTC
cdr3_aa: CASSIRDRAYEQYF
d_call: TRBD1
v_call: TRBV19
clone_size: once
j_call: TRBJ2-7

cdr3_nt: TGTGCCAGCAGTTATGGAGGAGGGATGAATTCACCCCTCCACTTT
cdr3_aa: CASSYGGGMNSPLHF
d_call: -
v_call: TRBV6-5
clone_size: -
j_call: TRBJ1-6

cdr3_nt: TGCGCCAGCAGCTTACTAGCGAGCTCCTACAATGAGCAGTTCTTC
cdr3_aa: CASSLLASSYNEQFF
d_call: TRBD2
v_call: TRBV5-1
clone_size: -
j_call: TRBJ2-1

cdr3_nt: TGCGCCAGCAGCCAAGCACAGGGGGCCAATGCTTTCTTT
cdr3_aa: CASSQAQGANAFF
d_call: TRBD1
v_call: TRBV4-1
clone_size: -
j_call: TRBJ1-1

cdr3_nt: TGTGCCAGAGACAGCCGACCCCCAGGTGAACGTTTGGCGACAGATACGCAGTATTTT
cdr3_aa: CARDSRPPGERLATDTQYF
d_call: -
v_call: TRBV2
clone_size: -
j_call: TRBJ2-3

cdr3_nt: TGTGCCTGGGGTCGGACGGAGAACACTGAAGCTTTCTTT
cdr3_aa: CAWGRTENTEAFF
d_call: -
v_call: TRBV30
clone_size: -
j_call: TRBJ1-1

cdr3_nt: TGTGCCAGCGCACAACTTTGGAGCACAGATACGCAGTATTTT
cdr3_aa: CASAQLWSTDTQYF
d_call: -
v_call: TRBV7-9
clone_size: -
j_call: TRBJ2-3

cdr3_nt: TGTGCCAGCAGCCAAGAGGGTAGCGGGGGGGGAGCAGATACGCAGTATTTT
cdr3_aa: CASSQEGSGGGADTQYF
d_call: TRBD2
v_call: TRBV4-2
clone_size: few
j_call: TRBJ2-3

cdr3_nt: TGTGCCTGTATCTACGAACCGGGACTGCAGAATGAAAAACTGTTTTTT
cdr3_aa: CACIYEPGLQNEKLFF
d_call: -
v_call: TRBV30
clone_size: -
j_call: TRBJ1-4

cdr3_nt: TGTGCCAGCAGTGAAGGGGGCCCCGACAGACATGAAAAACTGTTTTTT
cdr3_aa: CASSEGGPDRHEKLFF
d_call: -
v_call: TRBV6-1
clone_size: once
j_call: TRBJ1-4

cdr3_nt: TGTGCCTGGAGTGTACATGCGAATGAGCAGTTCTTC
cdr3_aa: CAWSVHANEQFF
d_call: -
v_call: TRBV30
clone_size: -
j_call: TRBJ2-1

cdr3_nt: TGTGCCAGCAGCTTAGGCACAGGGGGTTCCTACAATGAGCAGTTCTTC
cdr3_aa: CASSLGTGGSYNEQFF
d_call: TRBD1
v_call: TRBV11-2
clone_size: -
j_call: TRBJ2-1

cdr3_nt: TGTGCCACCAGCAGGGGGTCGGGACAGGTGAACATTCAGTACTTC
cdr3_aa: CATSRGSGQVNIQYF
d_call: TRBD1
v_call: TRBV15
clone_size: -
j_call: TRBJ2-4

cdr3_nt: TGTGCCAGCAGCGTAGCCAGCGGGGGGCGCACAGATACGCAGTATTTT
cdr3_aa: CASSVASGGRTDTQYF
d_call: TRBD2
v_call: TRBV9
clone_size: -
j_call: TRBJ2-3

cdr3_nt: TGTGCCAGCAGTTTTGGCCCGAACACTGAAGCTTTCTTT
cdr3_aa: CASSFGPNTEAFF
d_call: -
v_call: TRBV6-1
clone_size: -
j_call: TRBJ1-1

cdr3_nt: TGTGCCAGCAGCTTAGACGGAGGCTCTGAAGCTTTCTTT
cdr3_aa: CASSLDGGSEAFF
d_call: -
v_call: TRBV7-7
clone_size: -
j_call: TRBJ1-1

cdr3_nt: TGTGCCAGTAGTATCGGGGACAGGTCCTTTTATGATGGCTACACCTTC
cdr3_aa: CASSIGDRSFYDGYTF
d_call: TRBD1
v_call: TRBV19
clone_size: -
j_call: TRBJ1-2